This entry features one T cell receptor beta chain sequence. The antigen is unknown. The assay was immunoSEQ multiplex PCR, and TCRdb's table has in-frame clones only and misses some. This sample has approximately 61,000 clones, with around three quarters found just once. Described time point: blood 2 weeks post-SBRT. Indicated treatment: 15 Gy SBRT to primary tumor, nephrectomy 4 weeks later. This record comes from a study of radiation and T cells in renal cell carcinoma. Findings and caveats of the study: Top tumor clonotypes rose in blood 2 weeks post-radiation, then contracted.

Germline V gene lookup returns CDR1 GTSNPN and CDR2 SVGIG (reference sequence). Trimming pared 8 bases from V and 0 bases from J, leaving 14 bases between. The CDR3 consists of 14 residues. The chain recombines TRBV30 with TRBJ1-3; tentatively, D is TRBD1 (5 bases). This receptor was obtained from a man aged 55 to 70 with renal cell carcinoma. The sample consisted of blood, taken from a patient whose treatment included radiotherapy and nephrectomy. The CDR3: CALLTEFSGNTIYF. The CDR3 region has the DNA TGTGCCCTCCTGACAGAATTCTCTGGAAACACCATATATTTT. Full variable domain (missing parts from reference TRBV30 and TRBJ1-3): SQTIHQWPATLVQPVGSPLSLECTVEGTSNPNLYWYRQAAGRGLQLLFYSVGIGQISSEVPQNLSASRPQDRQFILSSKKLLLSDSGFYLCALLTEFSGNTIYFGEGSWLTVV.